This TCR beta chain appears in the sequencing data of a study of T cell repertoires in cytomegalovirus infection. In this sample, this clonotype turned up a few times. Its target is unknown. Study outcomes and limitations: What dominated the ex vivo response were HLA-C-restricted CMV-specific TCR beta clonotypes. Using cumulative public TCR beta family frequency, the authors identified those who carried CMV together with the relevant HLA.

TCRdb re-derived calls from the reads in MiXCR, one entry per CDR3 protein. The table includes more than 650,000 distinct CDR3 sequences, approximately 40% detected once. Sequencing input: PBMCs. This clonotype originated in a human donor in good health (CMV status not recorded). Some clones in this sample may be carry-over from other donors' samples.

CDR3 in amino acids: CASSPLRALNQPQHF. The CDR3 nucleotides are TGTGCCAGCAGTCCGCTCCGGGCCCTTAATCAGCCCCAGCATTTT. The chain is built from TRBV27 and TRBJ1-5, with D uncertain. The CDR3 length is 15 residues. Trimming removed 5 bases from V and 4 bases from J, with 15 bases in between. From germline, CDR1 is MNHEY and CDR2 SMNVEV (reference sequence).